This TCR beta chain was obtained from a study of T cells in Graves' hyperthyroidism and ophthalmopathy. Stable Graves' hyperthyroidism denoted no ophthalmopathy progression over 18 months. The source of the PBMCs was over 8.5 ml of fresh peripheral blood. A remark on this clonotype: Its antigen is still unknown.

RNA transcripts yielded amplified TCR beta CDR3 regions. An initial round of RT-PCR targeting the TCR CDR3 relied on the HTBI primer set. MiXCR was run by TCRdb on the multiplex PCR reads, yielding one entry per CDR3 protein. The table has 550,000 to 800,000 distinct CDR3 sequences, roughly 15% seen once. Germline CDR1 is MNHEY and CDR2 is SVGEGT. V was cut by 5 bases and J by 3 bases, with 8 bases left in between. The length of the CDR3 is 12 residues. Study findings and constraints: Most expanded thyroid clonotypes above 0.001 recurred in blood.

The chain uses TRBV6-2 or TRBV6-3 and TRBJ2-7; unclear D gene. The receptor was derived from a man between 18 and 29 years old with Graves' hyperthyroidism. Sequencing was performed on blood. The CDR3 is CASSTLRYEQYF. The CDR3 bases are TGTGCCAGCAGTACTCTTCGCTACGAGCAGTACTTC.